Listed below are T cell receptor beta chains from one sample, sequenced in a study of control samples from healthy donors and cancer patients. TCRdb's copy holds only in-frame clones and misses some; the assay was immunoSEQ multiplex PCR. The table shows 90,000 to 100,000 clones, with 82% occurring only once. The material sequenced was blood. All receptors derive from a man aged 55 to 69 in good health. Both conserved end residues are part of each CDR3. A D gene is named only where the DNA matches it firmly. Clone size is shown for a subset of rows, as once, few, many or a class of expanded clone.

V	D	size	J	CDR3	DNA
TRBV12-5	.	.	TRBJ2-3	CASGLETLTDTQYF	TGTGCTAGTGGGCTGGAGACACTCACAGATACGCAGTATTTT
TRBV6-6	TRBD2	.	TRBJ2-7	CATHGEGTYEQYF	TGTGCCACCCACGGGGAGGGGACCTACGAGCAGTACTTC
TRBV30	TRBD1	few	TRBJ2-2	CAWSVPGGTGELFF	TGTGCCTGGAGTGTACCAGGGGGCACCGGGGAGCTGTTTTTT
TRBV30	TRBD2	.	TRBJ2-3	CAWSGVLAGGRMQYF	TGTGCCTGGAGTGGGGTGCTAGCGGGGGGGCGAATGCAGTATTTT
TRBV5-1	TRBD2	.	TRBJ2-2	CASSRETSGSGRGTGELFF	TGCGCCAGCAGTAGGGAAACCAGCGGGAGCGGGAGAGGGACCGGGGAGCTGTTTTTT
TRBV5-1	.	.	TRBJ2-1	CASSLQQGAYNEQFF	TGCGCCAGCAGCTTGCAGCAGGGCGCCTACAATGAGCAGTTCTTC
TRBV6-1	.	.	TRBJ2-5	CASSERGAETQYF	TGTGCCAGCAGTGAACGGGGGGCAGAGACCCAGTACTTC
TRBV2	.	once	TRBJ1-1	CASRAGGGRTEAFF	TGTGCCAGCAGGGCCGGGGGGGGAAGAACTGAAGCTTTCTTT
TRBV19	TRBD2	.	TRBJ2-7	CASSIAGTSGTSYEQYF	TGTGCCAGTAGTATAGCCGGGACTAGCGGGACTTCCTACGAGCAGTACTTC
TRBV13	.	.	TRBJ1-1	CASSGDGGEAFF	TGTGCCAGCAGCGGGGACGGGGGTGAAGCTTTCTTT
TRBV29-1	TRBD2	.	TRBJ2-1	CSVAGTSGGFTSYNEQFF	TGCAGCGTTGCCGGGACTAGCGGGGGGTTCACCTCCTACAATGAGCAGTTCTTC
TRBV5-5	.	.	TRBJ2-7	CASSLAPGLEGEQYF	TGTGCCAGCAGCTTGGCCCCAGGACTCGAAGGGGAGCAGTACTTC
TRBV7-7	.	many	TRBJ1-6	CASSLRGDSPLHF	TGTGCTAGCAGCTTACGGGGGGATTCACCCCTCCACTTT
TRBV7-2	.	.	TRBJ2-7	CASSFTVDPMDF	TGTGCCAGCAGCTTTACGGTGGACCCGATGGATTTC
TRBV6-5	.	once	TRBJ2-1	CASYRDKPYNEQFF	TGTGCCAGTTACCGGGACAAGCCATACAATGAGCAGTTCTTC
TRBV4-1	.	.	TRBJ1-5	CASSQDRTEYSNQPQHF	TGCGCCAGCAGCCAAGATAGGACAGAGTATAGCAATCAGCCCCAGCATTTT
TRBV6-2/TRBV6-3	TRBD2	.	TRBJ2-7	CASSSPTTSRLSYEQYF	TGTGCCAGCAGTTCCCCTACGACTAGCCGACTCTCCTACGAGCAGTACTTC
TRBV6-5	.	.	TRBJ1-6	CASEKGVKNSPLHF	TGTGCCAGCGAGAAGGGGGTTAAAAATTCACCCCTCCACTTT
TRBV30	.	.	TRBJ2-2	CAWSVKWGSVGELFF	TGTGCCTGGAGTGTCAAGTGGGGCTCTGTCGGGGAGCTGTTTTTT
TRBV6-5	.	.	TRBJ2-3	CASPGPFTDTQYF	TGTGCCAGCCCGGGGCCCTTCACAGATACGCAGTATTTT